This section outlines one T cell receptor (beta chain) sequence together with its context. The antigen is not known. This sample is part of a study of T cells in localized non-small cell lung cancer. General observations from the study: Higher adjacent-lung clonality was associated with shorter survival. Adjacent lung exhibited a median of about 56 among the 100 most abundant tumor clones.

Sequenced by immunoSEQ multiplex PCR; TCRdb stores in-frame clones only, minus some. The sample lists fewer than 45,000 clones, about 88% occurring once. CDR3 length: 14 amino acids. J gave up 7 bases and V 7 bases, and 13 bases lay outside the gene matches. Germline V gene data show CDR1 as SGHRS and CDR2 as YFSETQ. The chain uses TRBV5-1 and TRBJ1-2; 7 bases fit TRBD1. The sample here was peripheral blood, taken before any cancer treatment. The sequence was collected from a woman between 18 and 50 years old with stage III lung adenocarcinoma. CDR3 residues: CASGDLSGQVGYTF. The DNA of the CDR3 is TGCGCCAGCGGCGACCTCTCCGGACAGGTTGGCTACACCTTC.